This note documents a single T cell receptor beta chain sequence. CDR1 SGHNT and CDR2 YENEEA come from the germline V gene. V lost 5 bases and J lost 4; bases outside the gene matches: 7. This CDR3 has 15 residues. These data originate in a study of T cell changes during pregnancy in multiple sclerosis. Sequenced by immunoSEQ multiplex PCR; TCRdb stores in-frame clones only, minus some. The repertoire includes about 60,000 clones, 91% of them detected once, and 0.76% sits in the top ten. The chain combines TRBV11-3 with TRBJ1-4; 7 bases align to TRBD1. This material consisted of CD4+ T cells from peripheral blood mononuclear cells, taken in the first trimester of pregnancy. This clonotype was sampled from a female donor with multiple sclerosis, enrolled in a pregnancy study. The DNA of the CDR3 is TGTGCCAGCAGCCACCCCAACAGGGGTAATGAAAAACTGTTTTTT. Translated, it gives CASSHPNRGNEKLFF.